The 5 T cell receptor beta chains presented below share a single source sample, sequenced in a study of Graves' ophthalmopathy and Graves' hyperthyroidism. Amplification targeted the TCR beta CDR3 regions, with RNA transcripts as the source material. HTBI primers were employed in first-round RT-PCR, then a second-round multiplex PCR followed. MiXCR was run by TCRdb on the multiplex PCR reads, yielding one entry per CDR3 protein. The table includes roughly 1.1 million distinct CDR3 sequences, about 36% detected once. Input material: peripheral blood or thyroid tissue (not recorded which). These TCRs come from an adult man with Graves' hyperthyroidism.

For this clonotype: Given a much more abundant clone one base away, this may be a read error. The J gene is TRBJ2-5, the V gene TRBV11-1; D gene ambiguous. The CDR3 length is 14 residues. V shed 5 bases and J shed 2 bases, with 12 bases lying between them. The germline CDR1 and CDR2 sequences are SGHAT and FQDESV (reference sequence). The CDR3 is CASSRDFRQETQYF. For the CDR3, the DNA is TGTGCCAGCAGCCGAGATTTCCGTCAAGAGACCCAGTACTTC.

This clonotype has at least ten counts. V usage is TRBV7-9 and J usage is TRBJ2-6; no clear D gene. The V gene lost 7 bases and the J gene lost 0 bases, with 22 bases spanning the gap. There are 19 residues in the CDR3. Germline CDR1 is SEHNR and CDR2 is FQNEAQ (reference sequence). The CDR3 region is CASKRLVTLPISGANVLTF. CDR3 bases: TGTGCCAGCAAGCGCCTCGTGACACTTCCTATCTCTGGGGCCAACGTCCTGACTTTC. The complete variable domain, with remaining parts taken from reference TRBV7-9 and TRBJ2-6, reads DTGVSQNPRHKITKRGQNVTFRCDPISEHNRLYWYRQTLGQGPEFLTYFQNEAQLEKSRLLSDRFSAERPKGSFSTLEIQRTEQGDSAMYLCASKRLVTLPISGANVLTFGAGSRLTVL.

This chain links TRBV7-8 with TRBJ1-1; D may be TRBD1 (6 bases). This CDR3 contains 17 residues. V dropped 7 bases and J dropped 5 bases, with 26 bases sitting between them. Germline CDR1 reads SGHVS; CDR2 reads FQNEAQ. As DNA, the CDR3 is TGTGCCAGCATCTTTAGGCGGCAGGGGAGGTTAGATACTGAAGCTTTCTTT. Amino acids: CASIFRRQGRLDTEAFF.

The chain's CDR3 is CASSLAGYGPDTQYF. The CDR3 DNA is TGTGCCAGCAGCTTAGCGGGGTACGGCCCAGATACGCAGTATTTT. The chain joins TRBV7-9 to TRBJ2-3; D uncertain. The CDR3 contains 15 residues. CDR1 is SEHNR and CDR2 is FQNEAQ in the germline V gene (reference sequence). V was trimmed by 0 bases and J by 4 bases, leaving 11 bases between them.

This rearrangement joins TRBV14 to TRBJ1-2, with 7 bases matching TRBD1. This CDR3 comprises 14 residues. The J segment lost 8 bases and the V segment lost 4 bases, leaving 10 bases of the junction unmatched. Germline values: CDR1 SGHDN, CDR2 FVKESK. DNA for the CDR3: TGTGCCAGCAGCCCCCAACCCGGGACAGAGGGCTACACCTTC. Translated: CASSPQPGTEGYTF.